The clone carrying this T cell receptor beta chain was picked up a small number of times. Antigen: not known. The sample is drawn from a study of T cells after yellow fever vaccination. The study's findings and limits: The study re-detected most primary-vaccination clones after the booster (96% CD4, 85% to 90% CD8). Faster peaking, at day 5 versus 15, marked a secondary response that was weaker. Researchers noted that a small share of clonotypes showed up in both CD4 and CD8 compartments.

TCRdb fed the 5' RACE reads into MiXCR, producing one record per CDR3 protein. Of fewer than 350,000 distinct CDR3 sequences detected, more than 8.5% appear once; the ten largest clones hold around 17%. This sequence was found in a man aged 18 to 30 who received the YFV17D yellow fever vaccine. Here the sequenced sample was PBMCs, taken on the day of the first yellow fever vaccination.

This CDR3 reads CASRPVSMNTEAFF. The CDR3, as DNA: TGTGCCAGCAGACCAGTGTCCATGAACACTGAAGCTTTCTTT. This chain uses TRBV5-4 with TRBJ1-1, with D hard to call. Trimming pared 5 bases from V and 0 bases from J, leaving 11 bases between. The V gene's germline CDR1 is SGHNT and CDR2 YYREEE (reference sequence). CDR3 length equals 14 residues.